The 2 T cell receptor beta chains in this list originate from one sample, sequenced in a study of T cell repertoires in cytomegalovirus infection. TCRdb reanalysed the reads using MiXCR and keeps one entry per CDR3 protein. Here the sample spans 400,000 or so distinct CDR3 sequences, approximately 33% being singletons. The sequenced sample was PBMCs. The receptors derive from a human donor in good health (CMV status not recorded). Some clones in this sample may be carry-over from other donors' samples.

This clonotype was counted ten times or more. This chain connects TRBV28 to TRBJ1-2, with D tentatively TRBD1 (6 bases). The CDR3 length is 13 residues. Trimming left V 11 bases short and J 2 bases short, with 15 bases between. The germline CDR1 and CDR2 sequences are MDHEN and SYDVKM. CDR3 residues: CASDPGENYGYTF. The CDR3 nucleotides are TGTGCCTCGGACCCAGGGGAAAACTATGGCTACACCTTC.

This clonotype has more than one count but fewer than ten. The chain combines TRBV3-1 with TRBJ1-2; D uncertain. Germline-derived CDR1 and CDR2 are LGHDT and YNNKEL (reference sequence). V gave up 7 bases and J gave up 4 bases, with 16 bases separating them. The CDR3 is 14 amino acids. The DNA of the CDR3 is TGTGCCAGCACCCCGCTCGGCATCGGCTATGGCTACACCTTC. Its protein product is CASTPLGIGYGYTF.